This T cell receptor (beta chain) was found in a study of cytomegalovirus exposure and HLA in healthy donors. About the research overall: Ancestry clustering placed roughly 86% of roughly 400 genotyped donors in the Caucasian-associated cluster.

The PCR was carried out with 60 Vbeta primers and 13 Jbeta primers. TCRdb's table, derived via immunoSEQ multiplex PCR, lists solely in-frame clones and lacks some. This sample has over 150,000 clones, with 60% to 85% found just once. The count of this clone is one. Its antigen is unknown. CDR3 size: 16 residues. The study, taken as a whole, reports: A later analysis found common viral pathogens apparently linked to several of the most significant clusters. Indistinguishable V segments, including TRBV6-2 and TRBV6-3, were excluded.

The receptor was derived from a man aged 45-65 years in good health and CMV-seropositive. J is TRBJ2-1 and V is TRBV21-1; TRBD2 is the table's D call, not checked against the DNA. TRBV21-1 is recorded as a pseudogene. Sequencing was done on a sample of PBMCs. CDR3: CASSTITGREYNEQFF. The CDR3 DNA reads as TGTGCCAGCAGCACGATAACAGGGAGGGAGTACAATGAGCAGTTCTTC.